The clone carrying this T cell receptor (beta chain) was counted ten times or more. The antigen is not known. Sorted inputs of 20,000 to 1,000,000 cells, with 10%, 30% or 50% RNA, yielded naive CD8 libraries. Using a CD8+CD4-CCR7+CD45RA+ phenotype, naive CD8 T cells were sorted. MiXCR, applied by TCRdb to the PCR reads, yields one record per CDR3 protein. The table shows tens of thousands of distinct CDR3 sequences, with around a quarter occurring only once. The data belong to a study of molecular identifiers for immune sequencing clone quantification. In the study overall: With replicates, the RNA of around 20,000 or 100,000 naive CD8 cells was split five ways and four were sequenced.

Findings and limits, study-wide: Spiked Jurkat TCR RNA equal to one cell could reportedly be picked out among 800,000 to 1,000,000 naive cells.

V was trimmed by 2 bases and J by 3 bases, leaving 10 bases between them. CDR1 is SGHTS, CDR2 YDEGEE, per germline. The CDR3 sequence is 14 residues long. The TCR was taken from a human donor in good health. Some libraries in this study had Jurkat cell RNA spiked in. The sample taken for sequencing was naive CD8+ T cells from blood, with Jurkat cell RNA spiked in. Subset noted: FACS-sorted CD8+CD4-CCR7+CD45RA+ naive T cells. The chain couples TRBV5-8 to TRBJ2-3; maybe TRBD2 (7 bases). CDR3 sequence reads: CASSLGGVTDTQYF. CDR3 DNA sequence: TGTGCCAGCAGCTTAGGGGGGGTGACAGATACGCAGTATTTT.